What follows are 6 T cell receptor beta chains derived from one specimen sequenced in a study of a mutant IDH1 vaccine in newly diagnosed glioma. Indicated time point: baseline, week 1 (first vaccination visit). Treatment meaning: pre-vaccination baseline after standard-of-care therapy. The repertoire was sequenced with immunoSEQ multiplex PCR; TCRdb's copy has only in-frame clones and lacks some. The sample yields 75,000 to 100,000 clones, approximately 90% seen once. Sequencing was performed on PBMCs, taken from a glioma patient treated with radiotherapy, temozolomide or both. Receptors originate from a woman in her 50s with glioma.

This sequence joins TRBV27 and TRBJ2-1; the D is unclear. The V gene lost 1 base and the J gene lost 0 bases, with 7 bases spanning the gap. CDR1 and CDR2 from the germline V gene are MNHEY and SMNVEV (reference sequence). CDR3 length: 15 amino acids. The CDR3 nucleotides read TGTGCCAGCAGTTTATACGAAAGCTCCTACAATGAGCAGTTCTTC. Protein sequence: CASSLYESSYNEQFF.

This chain links TRBV2 with TRBJ2-3; TRBD2 is a possible D gene (6 bases). Germline V CDR1 and CDR2: SNHLY, FYNNEI. The CDR3 runs 13 residues. V dropped 4 bases and J dropped 4 bases, with 9 bases sitting between them. The CDR3 region is CASSGPGADTQYF. CDR3 nucleotides: TGTGCCAGCAGTGGTCCGGGGGCAGATACGCAGTATTTT.

This rearrangement joins TRBV28 to TRBJ2-7; D uncertain. CDR3 length equals 12 residues. With 3 bases removed from V and 5 bases from J, the gap between germline ends came to 8 bases. Germline loops: CDR1 MDHEN, CDR2 SYDVKM. The DNA for the CDR3 is TGTGCCAGCAGTTTTATTCTGAACGAGCAGTACTTC. It translates to CASSFILNEQYF.

The CDR3 nucleotides are TGTGCCAGCGTCACAATTATCGGGCTCTACGAGCAGTACTTC. It translates to CASVTIIGLYEQYF. The genes are TRBV6-1 and TRBJ2-7, with D hard to call. Germline values: CDR1 MNHNS, CDR2 SASEGT. With 8 bases removed from V and 3 bases from J, the gap between germline ends came to 17 bases. The CDR3 loop spans 14 amino acids.

V usage is TRBV9 and J usage is TRBJ2-3, with D possibly TRBD2 on 6 matching bases. Per germline, CDR1 SGDLS and CDR2 YYNGEE. Trimming left V 4 bases short and J 6 bases short, with 15 bases between. This CDR3 is built from 14 residues. In DNA, the CDR3 is TGTGCCAGCAGCTCTCAACCTAGCGCGGATACGCAGTATTTT. This sequence encodes CASSSQPSADTQYF.

This rearrangement joins TRBV4-1 to TRBJ1-1, with unresolved D. This CDR3 comprises 15 residues. Trimming left V 0 bases short and J 7 bases short, with 15 bases between. Germline CDR1 reads MGHRA; CDR2 reads YSYEKL. This CDR3 reads CASSQDMAGRIEAFF. The CDR3 DNA reads TGCGCCAGCAGCCAAGATATGGCGGGGAGGATTGAAGCTTTCTTT.